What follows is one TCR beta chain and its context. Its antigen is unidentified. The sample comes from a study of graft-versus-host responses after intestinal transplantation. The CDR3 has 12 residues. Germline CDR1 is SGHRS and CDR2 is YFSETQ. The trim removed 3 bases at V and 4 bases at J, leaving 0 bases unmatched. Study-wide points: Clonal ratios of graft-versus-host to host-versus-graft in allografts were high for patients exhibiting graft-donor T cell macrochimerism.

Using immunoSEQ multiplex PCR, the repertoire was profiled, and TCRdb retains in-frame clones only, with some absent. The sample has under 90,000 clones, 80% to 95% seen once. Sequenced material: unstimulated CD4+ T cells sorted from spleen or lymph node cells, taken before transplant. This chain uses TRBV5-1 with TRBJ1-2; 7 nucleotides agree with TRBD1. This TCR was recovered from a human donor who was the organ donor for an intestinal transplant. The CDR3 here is CASSSGGYGYTF. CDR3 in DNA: TGCGCCAGCAGCTCAGGGGGCTATGGCTACACCTTC.